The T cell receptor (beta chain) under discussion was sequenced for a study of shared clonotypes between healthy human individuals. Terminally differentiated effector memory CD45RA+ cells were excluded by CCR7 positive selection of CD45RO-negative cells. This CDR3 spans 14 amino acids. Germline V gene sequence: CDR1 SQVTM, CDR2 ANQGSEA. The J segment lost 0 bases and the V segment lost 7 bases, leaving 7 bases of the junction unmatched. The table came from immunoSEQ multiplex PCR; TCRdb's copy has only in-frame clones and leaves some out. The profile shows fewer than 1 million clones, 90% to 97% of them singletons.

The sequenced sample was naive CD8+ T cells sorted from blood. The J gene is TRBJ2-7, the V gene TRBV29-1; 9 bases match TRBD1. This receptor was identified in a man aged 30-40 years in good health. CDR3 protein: CSAAGQGTSYEQYF. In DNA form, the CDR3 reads TGCAGCGCTGCCGGACAGGGGACCTCCTACGAGCAGTACTTC.